The text below deals with one TCR beta chain. This sample stems from a study of blood T cell repertoires in COVID-19. Measured with immunoSEQ multiplex PCR; TCRdb has only the in-frame clones, and not every one. The sample holds 150,000 to 200,000 clones; 90% are singletons and the top ten take roughly a sixth. The V segment lost 1 base and the J segment 1 base; nucleotides outside the gene matches: 2. CDR3 size: 15 residues. Per the germline V gene, CDR1 is GTSNPN and CDR2 is SVGIG (reference sequence). This sequence was found in a man between 60 and 75 years old with active or convalescent COVID-19. J is TRBJ2-5 and V is TRBV30; 11 nucleotides agree with TRBD2. The sample was peripheral blood. The CDR3 sequence: CAWSASGRFQETQYF. In nucleotides, the CDR3 is TGTGCCTGGAGTGCTAGCGGGAGGTTCCAAGAGACCCAGTACTTC.